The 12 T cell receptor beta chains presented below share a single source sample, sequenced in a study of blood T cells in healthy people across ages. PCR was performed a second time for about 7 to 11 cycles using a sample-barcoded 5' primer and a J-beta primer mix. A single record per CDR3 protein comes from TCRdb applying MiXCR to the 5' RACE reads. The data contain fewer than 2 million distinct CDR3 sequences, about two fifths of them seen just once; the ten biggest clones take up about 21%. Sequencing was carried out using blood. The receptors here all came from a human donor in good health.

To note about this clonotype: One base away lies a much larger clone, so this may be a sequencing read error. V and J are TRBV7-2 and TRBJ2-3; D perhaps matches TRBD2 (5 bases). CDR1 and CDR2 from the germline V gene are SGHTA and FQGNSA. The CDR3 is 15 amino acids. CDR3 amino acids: CVSSEQSRDTDTQYF. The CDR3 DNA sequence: TGTGTCAGCAGTGAACAGAGTCGGGACACAGATACGCAGTATTTT.

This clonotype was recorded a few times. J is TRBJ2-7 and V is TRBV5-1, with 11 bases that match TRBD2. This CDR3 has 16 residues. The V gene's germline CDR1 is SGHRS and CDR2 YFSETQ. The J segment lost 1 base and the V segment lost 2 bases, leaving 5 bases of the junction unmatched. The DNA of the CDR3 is TGCGCCAGCAGCTTCCTAGCGGGGGGTAGTTCCTACGAGCAGTACTTC. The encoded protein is CASSFLAGGSSYEQYF.

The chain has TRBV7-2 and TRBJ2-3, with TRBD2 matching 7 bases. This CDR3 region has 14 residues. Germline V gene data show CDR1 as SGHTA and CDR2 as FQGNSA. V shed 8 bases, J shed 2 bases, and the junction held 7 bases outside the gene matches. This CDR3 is CASLPGLNTDTQYF. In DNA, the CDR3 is TGTGCCAGCCTGCCGGGACTAAACACAGATACGCAGTATTTT.

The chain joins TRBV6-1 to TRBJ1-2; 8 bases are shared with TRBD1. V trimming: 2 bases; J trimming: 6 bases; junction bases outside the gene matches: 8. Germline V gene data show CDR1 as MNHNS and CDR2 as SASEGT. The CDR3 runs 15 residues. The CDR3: CASSESWDRQNGYTF. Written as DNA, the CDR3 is TGTGCCAGCAGTGAAAGCTGGGACAGGCAGAATGGCTACACCTTC.

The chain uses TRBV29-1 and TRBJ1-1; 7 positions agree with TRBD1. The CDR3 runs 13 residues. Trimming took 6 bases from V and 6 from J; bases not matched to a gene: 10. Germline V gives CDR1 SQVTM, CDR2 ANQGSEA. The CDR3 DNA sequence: TGCAGCGTCTCGACAGGGCCTGGGGCTGAAGCTTTCTTT. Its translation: CSVSTGPGAEAFF.

The CDR3 loop reads CASRGQGPKAFF. The CDR3 DNA reads TGCGCCAGCAGGGGACAGGGACCAAAAGCTTTCTTT. The chain employs TRBV5-1 and TRBJ1-1; 9 positions agree with TRBD1. V lost 5 bases, J lost 9 bases, and 5 bases stayed unmatched. Germline V lookup: CDR1 SGHRS, CDR2 YFSETQ. This CDR3 is 12 amino acids long.

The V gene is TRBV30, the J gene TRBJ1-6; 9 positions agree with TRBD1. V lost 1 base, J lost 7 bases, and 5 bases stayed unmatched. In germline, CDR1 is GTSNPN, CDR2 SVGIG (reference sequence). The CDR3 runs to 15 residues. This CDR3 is CAWSGTGDNNSPLHF. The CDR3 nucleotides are TGTGCCTGGAGTGGGACAGGGGACAACAATTCACCCCTCCACTTT. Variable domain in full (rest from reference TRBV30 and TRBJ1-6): SQTIHQWPATLVQPVGSPLSLECTVEGTSNPNLYWYRQAAGRGLQLLFYSVGIGQISSEVPQNLSASRPQDRQFILSSKKLLLSDSGFYLCAWSGTGDNNSPLHFGNGTRLTVT.

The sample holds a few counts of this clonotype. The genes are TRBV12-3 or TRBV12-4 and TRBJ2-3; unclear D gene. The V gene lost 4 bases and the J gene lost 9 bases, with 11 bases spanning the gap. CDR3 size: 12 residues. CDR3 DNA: TGTGCCAGCAGTTCGCGGCGGTTCACGCAGTATTTT. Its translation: CASSSRRFTQYF.

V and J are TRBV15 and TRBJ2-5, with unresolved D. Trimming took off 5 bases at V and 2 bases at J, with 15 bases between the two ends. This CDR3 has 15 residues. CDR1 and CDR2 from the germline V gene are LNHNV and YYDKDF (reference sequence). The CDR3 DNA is TGTGCCACCAGCTCAACTATCGAGTTACAAGAGACCCAGTACTTC. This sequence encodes CATSSTIELQETQYF.

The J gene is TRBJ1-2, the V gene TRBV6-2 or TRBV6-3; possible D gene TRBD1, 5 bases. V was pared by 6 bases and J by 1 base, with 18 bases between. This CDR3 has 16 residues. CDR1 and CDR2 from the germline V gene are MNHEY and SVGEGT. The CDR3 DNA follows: TGTGCCAGCAGCTCCCTCGATGGGGGTTTTAACTATGGCTACACCTTC. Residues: CASSSLDGGFNYGYTF.

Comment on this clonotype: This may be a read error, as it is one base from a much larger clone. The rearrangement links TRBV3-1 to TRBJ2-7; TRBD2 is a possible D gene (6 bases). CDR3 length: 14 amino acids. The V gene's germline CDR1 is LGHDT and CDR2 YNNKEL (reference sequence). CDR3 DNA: TGTGTCAGCAGCCAAGATCCGGGGACTTTGGAGCAGTACTTC. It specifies CVSSQDPGTLEQYF.

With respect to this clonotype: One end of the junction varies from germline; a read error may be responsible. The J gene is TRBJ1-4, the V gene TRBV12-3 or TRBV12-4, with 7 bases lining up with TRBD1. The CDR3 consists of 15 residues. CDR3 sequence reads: CASSPRDSYNEKRFF. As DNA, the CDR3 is TGTGCCAGCAGTCCTCGGGACAGTTATAATGAAAAACGGTTTTTT.